Below, one T cell receptor beta chain is given with its context. Participants were aged roughly 18 to 100 years from approximately 24 US areas. Original processing notes: Amplification with reference gene primers provided the estimates of nucleated cell counts. Profiled with immunoSEQ multiplex PCR; TCRdb holds only in-frame clones, not every one. V and J calls plus clone size are reproduced from that table; the DNA served to infer D and trimming. The sample records fewer than 250,000 clones, about 86% being singletons. Looked up from germline, CDR1 is GTSNPN and CDR2 is SVGIG (reference sequence). The CDR3 runs 15 residues. V lost 5 bases and J lost 5, with 22 bases in between. The data stem from a study of blood T cell repertoires in COVID-19.

The sample consisted of PBMCs or T cells enriched from blood (not recorded which). The chain couples TRBV30 to TRBJ2-7, with D possibly TRBD2 on 6 matching bases. The origin of this receptor is a woman in her 50s with acute COVID-19. The CDR3: CAWSPTNAGSHEQYF. The DNA of the CDR3 is TGTGCCTGGTCCCCCACCAATGCGGGATCCCACGAGCAGTACTTC. The full variable domain, in which reference TRBV30 and TRBJ2-7 provide the parts outside the CDR3, is SQTIHQWPATLVQPVGSPLSLECTVEGTSNPNLYWYRQAAGRGLQLLFYSVGIGQISSEVPQNLSASRPQDRQFILSSKKLLLSDSGFYLCAWSPTNAGSHEQYFGPGTRLTVT.